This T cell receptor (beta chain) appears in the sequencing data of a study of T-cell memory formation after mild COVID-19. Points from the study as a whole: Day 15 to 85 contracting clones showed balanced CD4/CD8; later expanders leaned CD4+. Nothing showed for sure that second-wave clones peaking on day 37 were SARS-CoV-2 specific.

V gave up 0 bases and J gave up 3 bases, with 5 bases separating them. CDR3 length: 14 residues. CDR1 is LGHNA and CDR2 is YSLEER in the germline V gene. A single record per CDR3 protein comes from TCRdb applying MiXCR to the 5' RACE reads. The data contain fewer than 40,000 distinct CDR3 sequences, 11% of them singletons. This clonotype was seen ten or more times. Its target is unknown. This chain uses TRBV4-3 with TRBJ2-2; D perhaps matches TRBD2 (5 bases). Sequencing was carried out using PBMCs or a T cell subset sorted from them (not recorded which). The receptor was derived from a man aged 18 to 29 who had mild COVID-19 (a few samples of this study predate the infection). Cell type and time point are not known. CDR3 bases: TGCGCCAGCAGCCAAGACGGGGACACCGGGGAGCTGTTTTTT. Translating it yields CASSQDGDTGELFF.